This T cell receptor (beta chain) was captured in a study of T cell responses to AZD1222 COVID-19 vaccine. Whole-study context: Doses given second, at about 4 or about 12 weeks, were pooled.

Produced via immunoSEQ multiplex PCR; TCRdb's table is partial and in-frame only. The sample lists 90,000 to 110,000 clones; more than 75% were seen once. V was clipped by 0 bases and J by 2 bases, with 8 bases between them. The CDR3 is 15 amino acids. Germline values: CDR1 SEHNR, CDR2 FQNEAQ (reference sequence). The TCR was taken from an adult in good health. Sequences were derived from peripheral blood, sampled on day 0 of AZD1222 vaccination. The J gene is TRBJ1-5, the V gene TRBV7-9; a possible D gene is TRBD1 (5 bases). The CDR3 sequence: CASSLAGGGNQPQHF. The CDR3 DNA reads TGTGCCAGCAGCTTAGCGGGGGGTGGCAATCAGCCCCAGCATTTT.